The 29 T cell receptor beta chains reported below all come from one sample, sequenced in a study of shared clonotypes between healthy human individuals. Assay used: immunoSEQ multiplex PCR; TCRdb lists only in-frame clones, some missing. The table has 520,000 or so clones, around 74% seen once; the top ten hold roughly 13%. Sequencing was carried out using PBMCs. The receptor source for this set is a woman in her thirties or forties in good health. Some clones in this sample may be carry-over from other donors' samples.

V and J are TRBV5-1 and TRBJ1-6, with TRBD1 as a possible D gene (5 bases). Germline-derived CDR1 and CDR2 are SGHRS and YFSETQ. Trimming left V 0 bases short and J 9 bases short, with 16 bases between. The CDR3 is 16 residues long. The CDR3 spells CASSLGAGPSVSPLHF. For the CDR3, the DNA is TGCGCCAGCAGCTTGGGGGCAGGGCCCTCCGTTTCACCCCTCCACTTT.

This chain uses TRBV11-2 with TRBJ2-5, with 9 bases aligning to TRBD2. Matching the DNA end better, TRBJ2-7 makes the J call doubtful. CDR1 is SGHAT, CDR2 FQNNGV, per germline. This CDR3 has 16 residues. This chain's CDR3 is CASSPGGLAGVYEQYF. CDR3 DNA: TGTGCCAGCAGCCCAGGGGGGTTAGCGGGAGTATACGAGCAGTACTTC.

This chain connects TRBV30 to TRBJ1-6; 9 bases agree with TRBD1. The junction had 7 bases not matched to a gene; V was cut back by 4 bases and J by 3 bases. The CDR3 spans 16 residues. Germline V gene data show CDR1 as GTSNPN and CDR2 as SVGIG (reference sequence). The CDR3 DNA sequence: TGTGCCTGGAAAAACCCGACAGGGGGCTATAATTCACCCCTCCACTTT. Amino acid sequence: CAWKNPTGGYNSPLHF.

The V and J genes are TRBV30 and TRBJ2-1; 9 bases align to TRBD2. CDR1 and CDR2 from the germline V gene are GTSNPN and SVGIG (reference sequence). This CDR3 is 15 amino acids long. Trimming at V came to 3 bases and at J to 1 base, leaving 4 bases not matched to a gene. CDR3 loop: CAWRRLAVSYNEQFF. The CDR3 DNA reads as TGTGCCTGGAGAAGACTAGCGGTTTCCTACAATGAGCAGTTCTTC.

CDR3 residues: CASSHPARTSGRHDNEQFF. CDR3 DNA sequence: TGTGCCAGCAGTCACCCCGCCCGGACTAGCGGGAGGCACGACAATGAGCAGTTCTTC. This chain joins TRBV28 and TRBJ2-1, with 14 bases identical to TRBD2. CDR1 and CDR2 from the germline V gene are MDHEN and SYDVKM. The CDR3 sequence is 19 residues long. With 5 bases clipped from V and 5 bases from J, the junction kept 14 bases outside the gene matches.

The chain recombines TRBV4-1 with TRBJ2-2, with D perhaps TRBD2 (6 bases). With 2 bases removed from V and 0 bases from J, the gap between germline ends came to 10 bases. This CDR3 is built from 16 residues. CDR1 and CDR2 (germline): MGHRA, YSYEKL. Written as DNA, the CDR3 is TGCGCCAGCAGCCAAAATACGGGGGCGAACACCGGGGAGCTGTTTTTT. As protein: CASSQNTGANTGELFF.

The chain recombines TRBV27 with TRBJ2-1; no definite D call. Trimming removed 5 bases from V and 3 bases from J, with 11 bases in between. This CDR3 is 14 amino acids long. Per germline, CDR1 MNHEY and CDR2 SMNVEV (reference sequence). CDR3 residues: CASSAWLGYNEQFF. In nucleotides, the CDR3 is TGTGCCAGCAGTGCTTGGCTAGGCTACAATGAGCAGTTCTTC.

The chain couples TRBV7-2 to TRBJ1-3, with D maybe TRBD1 (5 bases). Trimming pared 4 bases from V and 0 bases from J, leaving 16 bases between. The CDR3 extends over 17 amino acids. Germline V gene data show CDR1 as SGHTA and CDR2 as FQGNSA. The CDR3 reads CASSSRAGLPSGNTIYF. CDR3 DNA: TGTGCCAGCAGCTCTAGGGCAGGGTTACCCTCTGGAAACACCATATATTTT.

J is TRBJ2-3 and V is TRBV11-3; 11 nucleotides line up with TRBD1. CDR1 and CDR2 from the germline V gene are SGHNT and YENEEA. The V segment lost 4 bases and the J segment 4 bases; nucleotides outside the gene matches: 4. CDR3 length: 15 amino acids. In DNA form, the CDR3 reads TGTGCCAGCAGCTCCGGGACAGGGGGAGCAGATACGCAGTATTTT. It translates to CASSSGTGGADTQYF.

The rearrangement joins TRBV28 to TRBJ1-2; D is perhaps TRBD1 (5 bases). The CDR3 is 14 amino acids. Trimming removed 3 bases at V and 6 bases at J, with 14 bases between. The germline V gene has CDR1 MDHEN and CDR2 SYDVKM. The CDR3 loop reads CASSFAGLVDGYTF. The CDR3 nucleotides read TGTGCCAGCAGTTTTGCAGGGTTGGTGGATGGCTACACCTTC.

This rearrangement joins TRBV5-4 to TRBJ2-2; D tentatively fits TRBD1 or TRBD2 (5 bases each). In germline, CDR1 is SGHNT, CDR2 YYREEE (reference sequence). V was clipped by 1 base and J by 5 bases, with 15 bases between them. The CDR3 contains 16 residues. The CDR3 protein is CASSLRVGTGTGELFF. DNA for the CDR3: TGTGCCAGCAGCTTGCGTGTCGGGACGGGTACCGGGGAGCTGTTTTTT.

This rearrangement joins TRBV5-5 to TRBJ2-7; maybe TRBD2 (6 bases). Germline V gene sequence: CDR1 SGHKS, CDR2 YYEKEE (reference sequence). CDR3 size: 15 residues. Trimming cost V 4 bases and J 5 bases, with 19 bases left between them. The CDR3: CASSPPGLAFDEQYF. CDR3 DNA sequence: TGTGCCAGCAGCCCCCCGGGACTTGCTTTCGACGAGCAGTACTTC.

J is TRBJ1-2 and V is TRBV5-5, with a possible D match to TRBD1 (5 bases). Trimming removed 0 bases at V and 3 bases at J, with 15 bases between. The CDR3 consists of 16 residues. Germline lookup yields CDR1 SGHKS and CDR2 YYEKEE (reference sequence). The CDR3: CASSLESEGSYYGYTF. CDR3 DNA: TGTGCCAGCAGCTTGGAGTCTGAGGGGTCTTACTATGGCTACACCTTC.

In its sample, this clone was seen a few times. This may be a read error, as it is one base from a much larger clone. At the DNA level, this CDR3 is encoded by other sequences in the same sample as well. The chain employs TRBV7-9 and TRBJ1-2; perhaps TRBD1 as D (5 bases). This CDR3 is 13 amino acids long. Looked up from germline, CDR1 is SEHNR and CDR2 is FQNEAQ (reference sequence). V was pared by 2 bases and J by 3 bases, with 7 bases between. The CDR3 DNA reads TGTGCCAGCAGCTTACAGGGCGACTATGGCTACACCTTC. Amino acids: CASSLQGDYGYTF. Together with reference TRBV7-9 and TRBJ1-2, the CDR3 gives the full variable domain: DTGVSQNPRHKITKRGQNVTFRCDPISEHNRLYWYRQTLGQGPEFLTYFQNEAQLEKSRLLSDRFSAERPKGSFSTLEIQRTEQGDSAMYLCASSLQGDYGYTFGSGTRLTVV.

The V call is TRBV4-2, the J call TRBJ2-7; TRBD1 aligns across 9 bases. Germline CDR1 reads LGHNA; CDR2 reads YNFKEQ. Trimming at V came to 3 bases and at J to 3 bases, leaving 9 bases not matched to a gene. The CDR3 runs 16 residues. This CDR3 is CASSQTPGQGLYEQYF. The CDR3 DNA follows: TGTGCCAGCAGCCAGACTCCGGGACAGGGCCTCTACGAGCAGTACTTC.

In DNA form, the CDR3 reads TGTGCCAGCAGAAGGGCCGATTCGACAGATACGCAGTATTTT. It codes for CASRRADSTDTQYF. The V gene is TRBV27, the J gene TRBJ2-3; D is undetermined. The CDR3 runs to 14 residues. Germline V lookup: CDR1 MNHEY, CDR2 SMNVEV (reference sequence). Trimming pared 6 bases from V and 3 bases from J, leaving 13 bases between.

V gene TRBV4-1 combines with J gene TRBJ2-5; D remains ambiguous. The CDR3 totals 15 residues. CDR1 MGHRA and CDR2 YSYEKL come from the germline V gene. V was cut by 5 bases and J by 0 bases, with 13 bases left in between. The CDR3 DNA sequence: TGCGCCAGCAGCTTTTTATCACCGTACCAAGAGACCCAGTACTTC. Translation gives CASSFLSPYQETQYF.

The J gene is TRBJ2-3, the V gene TRBV2; 10 bases match TRBD2. V dropped 2 bases and J dropped 0; count of bases not matched to a gene: 17. This CDR3 is built from 21 residues. Germline CDR1 reads SNHLY; CDR2 reads FYNNEI. The CDR3 spells CASSESVASGSFPLSTDTQYF. The CDR3 region has the DNA TGTGCCAGCAGTGAAAGTGTGGCTAGCGGGAGTTTTCCGCTAAGCACAGATACGCAGTATTTT.

The chain carries TRBV7-9 and TRBJ1-2; the D gene is possibly TRBD1 (6 bases). Germline loops: CDR1 SEHNR, CDR2 FQNEAQ (reference sequence). V was pared by 4 bases and J by 0 bases, with 15 bases between. This CDR3 has 16 amino acids. The DNA of the CDR3 is TGTGCCAGCAGCTCCTGGGGACAACTCTCTAACTATGGCTACACCTTC. Translating gives CASSSWGQLSNYGYTF. The entire variable domain, with the rest obtained from reference TRBV7-9 and TRBJ1-2, is as follows: DTGVSQNPRHKITKRGQNVTFRCDPISEHNRLYWYRQTLGQGPEFLTYFQNEAQLEKSRLLSDRFSAERPKGSFSTLEIQRTEQGDSAMYLCASSSWGQLSNYGYTFGSGTRLTVV.

The chain links TRBV15 to TRBJ2-7; no firm D call. With 0 bases removed from V and 0 bases from J, the gap between germline ends came to 6 bases. The V gene's germline CDR1 is LNHNV and CDR2 YYDKDF (reference sequence). This CDR3 is built from 14 residues. DNA for the CDR3: TGTGCCACCAGCAGAGATCTGAGCTCCTACGAGCAGTACTTC. This encodes CATSRDLSSYEQYF.

The rearrangement links TRBV18 to TRBJ2-1; 8 bases fit TRBD2. The CDR3 covers 15 residues. In germline, CDR1 is KGHSH, CDR2 LQKENI. V dropped 4 bases and J dropped 5; count of bases not matched to a gene: 7. The CDR3 region has the DNA TGTGCCAGCTCACTACGGACTAGCAAAGACAATGAGCAGTTCTTC. Translated: CASSLRTSKDNEQFF.

The chain employs TRBV27 and TRBJ2-1; 10 nucleotides agree with TRBD2. Germline CDR1 and CDR2: MNHEY and SMNVEV (reference sequence). CDR3 length: 16 residues. V dropped 7 bases and J dropped 4; count of bases not matched to a gene: 10. Written as DNA, the CDR3 is TGTGCCAGCACCAATCCTAGCGGGAGAAAATACAATGAGCAGTTCTTC. Protein sequence: CASTNPSGRKYNEQFF.

This rearrangement joins TRBV27 to TRBJ2-2; 11 nucleotides align to TRBD1. Trimming at V came to 5 bases and at J to 7 bases, leaving 6 bases not matched to a gene. In germline, CDR1 is MNHEY, CDR2 SMNVEV (reference sequence). The CDR3 length is 15 residues. The CDR3: CASSQRTGGNGELFF. The CDR3 DNA reads TGTGCCAGCAGTCAAAGGACAGGGGGCAACGGGGAGCTGTTTTTT.

V gene TRBV7-9 combines with J gene TRBJ2-1; D possibly corresponds to TRBD2 (6 bases). CDR1 is SEHNR, CDR2 FQNEAQ, per germline (reference sequence). The CDR3 sequence is 16 residues long. The V end was cut by 3 bases, the J end by 4 bases, with 16 bases between. The CDR3, as DNA: TGTGCCAGCAGCTTTGGCGTGCGGGATATGTACAATGAGCAGTTCTTC. As protein: CASSFGVRDMYNEQFF.

The chain couples TRBV19 to TRBJ2-4, with D possibly TRBD2 on 6 matching bases. The CDR3 length is 13 residues. The V gene's germline CDR1 is LNHDA and CDR2 SQIVND (reference sequence). V lost 5 bases and J 6 bases, leaving 11 bases between the germline ends. In DNA form, the CDR3 reads TGTGCCAGTAGTGTGGGGGGTGGAAACATTCAGTACTTC. As protein: CASSVGGGNIQYF.

The chain combines TRBV19 with TRBJ2-1; TRBD1 aligns across 11 bases. The CDR3 has 16 residues. The V segment lost 3 bases and the J segment 13 bases; nucleotides outside the gene matches: 14. Germline V gene lookup returns CDR1 LNHDA and CDR2 SQIVND (reference sequence). CDR3 sequence reads: CASSMSGQGALASQFF. CDR3 nucleotide sequence: TGTGCCAGTAGTATGTCCGGACAGGGGGCTCTCGCTTCCCAGTTCTTC.

This clone was recorded a few times. This chain uses TRBV27 with TRBJ2-1, with 10 bases matching TRBD1. Germline V gene sequence: CDR1 MNHEY, CDR2 SMNVEV (reference sequence). The CDR3 covers 16 residues. V trimming: 6 bases; J trimming: 3 bases; junction bases outside the gene matches: 8. CDR3 coding DNA: TGTGCCAGCAGGAAGGCCCGGGACAGGGGCTACAATGAGCAGTTCTTC. Protein sequence: CASRKARDRGYNEQFF.

The gene calls are TRBV7-8 and TRBJ1-1; D is uncertain. The CDR3 has 13 residues. The germline V gene encodes CDR1 SGHVS and CDR2 FQNEAQ. V was trimmed by 1 base and J by 6 bases, leaving 9 bases between them. The CDR3: CASSLGGSAEAFF. Here the CDR3 DNA reads TGTGCCAGCAGCTTAGGAGGGAGCGCTGAAGCTTTCTTT.

The chain has TRBV19 and TRBJ2-3; D might be TRBD1 (5 bases). This CDR3 has 13 amino acids. Trimming left V 4 bases short and J 0 bases short, with 5 bases between. Germline CDR1 is LNHDA and CDR2 is SQIVND (reference sequence). CDR3: CASSRQSTDTQYF. The DNA of the CDR3 is TGTGCCAGTAGTAGACAGAGCACAGATACGCAGTATTTT.